The sample holds a few counts of the clone carrying this T cell receptor beta chain. Sample time point: sample taken at primary tumor resection. Frozen PBMC, nontumor lung or tumor provided whole RNA, which was sequenced unsorted. This sample was taken from a study of spatial heterogeneity in lung cancer. From the 5' RACE reads, TCRdb called clonotypes with MiXCR, one entry per CDR3 protein. The table includes tens of thousands of distinct CDR3 sequences, approximately 8.2% detected once. This receptor was taken from a male donor with early-stage non-small cell lung cancer. This material consisted of PBMCs, taken at surgery.

CDR3 protein: CASSLEGATEAFF. In DNA form, the CDR3 reads TGTGCCAGCAGCTTAGAGGGGGCCACTGAAGCTTTCTTT. V usage is TRBV7-9 and J usage is TRBJ1-1; 7 nucleotides match TRBD1. With V trimmed by 1 base and J by 4 bases, 0 bases remained unmatched. This CDR3 is built from 13 residues. Germline V gene data show CDR1 as SEHNR and CDR2 as FQNEAQ (reference sequence).